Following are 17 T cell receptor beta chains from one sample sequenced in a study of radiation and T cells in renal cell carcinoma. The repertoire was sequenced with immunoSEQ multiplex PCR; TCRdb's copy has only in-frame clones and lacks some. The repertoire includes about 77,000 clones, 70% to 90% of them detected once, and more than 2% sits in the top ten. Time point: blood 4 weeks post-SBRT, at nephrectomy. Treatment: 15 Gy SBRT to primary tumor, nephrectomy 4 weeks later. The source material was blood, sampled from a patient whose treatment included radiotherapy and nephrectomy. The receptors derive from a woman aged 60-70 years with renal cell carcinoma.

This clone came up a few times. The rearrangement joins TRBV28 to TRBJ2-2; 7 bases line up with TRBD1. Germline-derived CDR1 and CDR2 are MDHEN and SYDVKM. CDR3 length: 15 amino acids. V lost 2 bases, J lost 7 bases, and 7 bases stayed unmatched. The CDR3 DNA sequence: TGTGCCAGCAGTTTAATAGGGGGCATCGGCGGGGAGCTGTTTTTT. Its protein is CASSLIGGIGGELFF. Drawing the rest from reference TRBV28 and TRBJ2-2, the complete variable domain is DVKVTQSSRYLVKRTGEKVFLECVQDMDHENMFWYRQDPGLGLRLIYFSYDVKMKEKGDIPEGYSVSREKKERFSLILESASTNQTSMYLCASSLIGGIGGELFFGEGSRLTVL.

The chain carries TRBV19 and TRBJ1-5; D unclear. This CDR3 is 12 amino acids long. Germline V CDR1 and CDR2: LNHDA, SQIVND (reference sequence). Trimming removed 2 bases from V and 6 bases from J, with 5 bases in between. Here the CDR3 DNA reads TGTGCCAGTAGTATACGAAGTCAGCCCCAGCATTTT. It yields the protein CASSIRSQPQHF.

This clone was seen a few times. The chain's CDR3 is CASSGQGNEQYF. CDR3 nucleotide sequence: TGTGCCAGCAGCGGACAGGGAAACGAGCAGTACTTC. J is TRBJ2-7 and V is TRBV28; 8 bases are shared with TRBD1. The CDR3 contains 12 residues. The V gene end was trimmed by 6 bases and the J gene end by 5 bases; junction bases not matched to a gene: 3. CDR1 MDHEN and CDR2 SYDVKM come from the germline V gene.

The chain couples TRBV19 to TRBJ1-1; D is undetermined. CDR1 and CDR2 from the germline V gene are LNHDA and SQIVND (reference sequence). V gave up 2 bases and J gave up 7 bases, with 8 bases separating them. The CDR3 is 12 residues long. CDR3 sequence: CASSISSSEAFF. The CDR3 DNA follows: TGTGCCAGTAGTATAAGCAGTAGTGAAGCTTTCTTT.

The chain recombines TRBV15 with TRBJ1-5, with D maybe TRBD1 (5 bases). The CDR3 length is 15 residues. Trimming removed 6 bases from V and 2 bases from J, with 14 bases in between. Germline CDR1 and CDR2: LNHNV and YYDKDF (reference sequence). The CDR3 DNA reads TGTGCCACCAGTCTGGAGGGGACCGGCAATCAGCCCCAGCATTTT. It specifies CATSLEGTGNQPQHF.

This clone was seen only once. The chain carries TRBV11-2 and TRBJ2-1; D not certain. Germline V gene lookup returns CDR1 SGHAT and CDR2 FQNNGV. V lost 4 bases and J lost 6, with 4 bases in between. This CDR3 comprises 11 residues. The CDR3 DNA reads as TGTGCCAGCAGCTCGAGCAATGAGCAGTTCTTC. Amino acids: CASSSSNEQFF.

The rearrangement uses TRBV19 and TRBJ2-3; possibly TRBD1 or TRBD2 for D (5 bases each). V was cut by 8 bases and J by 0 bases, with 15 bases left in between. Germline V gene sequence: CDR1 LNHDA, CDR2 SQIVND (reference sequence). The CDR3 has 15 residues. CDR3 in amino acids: CASHSGATSTDTQYF. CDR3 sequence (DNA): TGTGCCAGTCATTCCGGGGCGACTAGCACAGATACGCAGTATTTT. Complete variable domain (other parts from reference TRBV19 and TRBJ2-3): DGGITQSPKYLFRKEGQNVTLSCEQNLNHDAMYWYRQDPGQGLRLIYYSQIVNDFQKGDIAEGYSVSREKKESFPLTVTSAQKNPTAFYLCASHSGATSTDTQYFGPGTRLTVL.

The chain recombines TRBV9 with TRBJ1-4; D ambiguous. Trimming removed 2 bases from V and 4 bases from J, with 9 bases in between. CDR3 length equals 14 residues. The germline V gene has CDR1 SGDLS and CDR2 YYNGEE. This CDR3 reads CASSVGANNEKLFF. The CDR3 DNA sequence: TGTGCCAGCAGCGTGGGAGCCAATAATGAAAAACTGTTTTTT.

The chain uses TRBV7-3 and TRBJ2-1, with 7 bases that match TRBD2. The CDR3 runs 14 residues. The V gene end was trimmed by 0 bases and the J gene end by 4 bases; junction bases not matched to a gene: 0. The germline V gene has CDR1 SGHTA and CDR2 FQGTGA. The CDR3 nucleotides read TGTGCCAGCAGCTTAACGGGGGGGTACAATGAGCAGTTCTTC. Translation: CASSLTGGYNEQFF.

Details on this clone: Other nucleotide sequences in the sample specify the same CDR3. In DNA, the CDR3 is TGTGCCAGCAGCCTGGCACAGGGGAATCAGCCCCAGCATTTT. Its translation is CASSLAQGNQPQHF. The chain couples TRBV7-6 to TRBJ1-5, with 7 bases identical to TRBD1. Germline V gene data show CDR1 as SGHVS and CDR2 as FNYEAQ. The CDR3 extends over 14 amino acids. V gave up 5 bases and J gave up 4 bases; unmatched junction bases: 5.

In DNA, the CDR3 is TGTGCCAGCAGTCTCCTGGACAGGGCTAACTATGGCTACACCTTC. Translating it yields CASSLLDRANYGYTF. The V gene is TRBV6-6, the J gene TRBJ1-2; 8 bases fit TRBD1. The V segment lost 5 bases and the J segment 0 bases; nucleotides outside the gene matches: 5. The V gene's germline CDR1 is MNHNY and CDR2 SVGAGI (reference sequence). The CDR3 runs 15 residues.

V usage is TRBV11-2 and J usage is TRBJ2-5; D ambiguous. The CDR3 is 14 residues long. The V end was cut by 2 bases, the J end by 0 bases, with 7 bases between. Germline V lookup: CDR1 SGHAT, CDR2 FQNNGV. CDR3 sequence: CASSLFEYQETQYF. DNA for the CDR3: TGTGCCAGCAGCTTATTTGAGTACCAAGAGACCCAGTACTTC.

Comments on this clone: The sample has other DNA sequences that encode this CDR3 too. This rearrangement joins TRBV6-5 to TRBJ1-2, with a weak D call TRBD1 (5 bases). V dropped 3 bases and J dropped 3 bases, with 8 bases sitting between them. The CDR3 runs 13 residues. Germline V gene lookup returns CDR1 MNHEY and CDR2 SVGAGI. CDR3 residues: CASSYGGDYGYTF. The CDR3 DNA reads TGTGCCAGCAGTTATGGGGGGGACTATGGCTACACCTTC.

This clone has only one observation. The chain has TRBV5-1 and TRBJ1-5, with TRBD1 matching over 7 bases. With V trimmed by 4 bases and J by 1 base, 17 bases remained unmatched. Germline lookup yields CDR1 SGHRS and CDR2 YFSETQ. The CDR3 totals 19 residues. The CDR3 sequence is CASSVSPLTGLGSNQPQHF. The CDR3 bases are TGCGCCAGCAGCGTTTCCCCCTTGACAGGGCTAGGGAGCAATCAGCCCCAGCATTTT.

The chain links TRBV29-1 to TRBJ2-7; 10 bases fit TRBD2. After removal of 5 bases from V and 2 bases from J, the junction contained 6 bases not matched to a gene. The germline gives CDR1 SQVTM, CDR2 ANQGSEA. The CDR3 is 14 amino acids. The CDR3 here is CSVRSGLATYEQYF. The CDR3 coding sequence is TGCAGCGTTCGCTCGGGACTAGCGACCTACGAGCAGTACTTC.

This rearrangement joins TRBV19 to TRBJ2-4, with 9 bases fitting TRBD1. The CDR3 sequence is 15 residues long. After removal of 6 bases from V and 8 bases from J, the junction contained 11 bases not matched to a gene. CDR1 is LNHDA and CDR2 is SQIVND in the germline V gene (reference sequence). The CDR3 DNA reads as TGTGCCAGTAGCACATCACAGGGGGCTGGATACATTCAGTACTTC. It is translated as CASSTSQGAGYIQYF. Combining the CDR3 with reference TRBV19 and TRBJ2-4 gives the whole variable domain DGGITQSPKYLFRKEGQNVTLSCEQNLNHDAMYWYRQDPGQGLRLIYYSQIVNDFQKGDIAEGYSVSREKKESFPLTVTSAQKNPTAFYLCASSTSQGAGYIQYFGAGTRLSVL.

The CDR3 sequence: CASSEAPVAGSANTGELFF. CDR3 coding DNA: TGTGCCAGCAGTGAAGCGCCGGTAGCGGGGTCTGCGAACACCGGGGAGCTGTTTTTT. This chain links TRBV6-1 with TRBJ2-2; TRBD2 aligns across 8 bases. CDR3 size: 19 residues. The V gene's germline CDR1 is MNHNS and CDR2 SASEGT. Trimming took 0 bases from V and 0 from J; bases not matched to a gene: 9.